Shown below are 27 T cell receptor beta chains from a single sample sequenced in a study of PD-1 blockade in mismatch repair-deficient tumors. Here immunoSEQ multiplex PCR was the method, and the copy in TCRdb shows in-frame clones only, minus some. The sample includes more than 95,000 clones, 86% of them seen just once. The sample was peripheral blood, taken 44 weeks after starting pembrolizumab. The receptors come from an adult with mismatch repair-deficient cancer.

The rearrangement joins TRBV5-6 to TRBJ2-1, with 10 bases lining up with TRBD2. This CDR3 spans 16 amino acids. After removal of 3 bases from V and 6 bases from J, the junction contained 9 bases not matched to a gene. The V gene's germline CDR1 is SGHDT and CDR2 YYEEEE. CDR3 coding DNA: TGTGCCAGCAGCTATCTCAAGGGACTAGCGCTCAATGAGCAGTTCTTC. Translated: CASSYLKGLALNEQFF.

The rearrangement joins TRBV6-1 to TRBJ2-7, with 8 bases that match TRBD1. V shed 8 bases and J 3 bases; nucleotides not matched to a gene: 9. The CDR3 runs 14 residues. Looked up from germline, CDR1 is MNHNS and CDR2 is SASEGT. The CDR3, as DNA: TGTGCCAGCCGCCGGCTACAGGGGGTCTACGAGCAGTACTTC. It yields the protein CASRRLQGVYEQYF.

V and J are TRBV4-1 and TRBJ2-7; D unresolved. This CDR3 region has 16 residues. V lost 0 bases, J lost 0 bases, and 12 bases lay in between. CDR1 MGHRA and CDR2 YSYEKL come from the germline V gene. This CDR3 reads CASSQEVGGSSYEQYF. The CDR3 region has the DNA TGCGCCAGCAGCCAAGAGGTGGGCGGAAGCTCCTACGAGCAGTACTTC.

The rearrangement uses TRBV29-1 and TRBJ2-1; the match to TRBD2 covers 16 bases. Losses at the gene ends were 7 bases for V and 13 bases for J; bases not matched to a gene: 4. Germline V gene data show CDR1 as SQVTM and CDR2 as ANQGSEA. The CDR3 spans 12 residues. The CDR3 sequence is CSGGLAGGKQFF. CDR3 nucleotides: TGCAGCGGGGGACTAGCGGGGGGGAAACAGTTCTTC.

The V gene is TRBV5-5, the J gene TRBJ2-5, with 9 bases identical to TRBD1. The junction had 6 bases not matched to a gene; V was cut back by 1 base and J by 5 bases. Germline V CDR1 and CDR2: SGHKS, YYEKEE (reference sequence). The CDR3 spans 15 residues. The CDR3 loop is CASSLPGTGLETQYF. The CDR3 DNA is TGTGCCAGCAGCTTGCCCGGGACAGGGTTGGAGACCCAGTACTTC.

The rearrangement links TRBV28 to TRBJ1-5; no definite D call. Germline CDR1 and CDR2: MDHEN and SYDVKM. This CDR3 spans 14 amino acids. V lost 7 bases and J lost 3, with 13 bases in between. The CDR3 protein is CASKVGSYNQPQHF. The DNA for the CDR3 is TGTGCCAGCAAGGTCGGCAGCTACAATCAGCCCCAGCATTTT.

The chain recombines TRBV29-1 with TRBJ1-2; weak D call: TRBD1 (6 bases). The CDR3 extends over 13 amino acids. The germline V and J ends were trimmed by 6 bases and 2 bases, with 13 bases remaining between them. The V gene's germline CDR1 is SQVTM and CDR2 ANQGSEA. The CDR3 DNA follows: TGCAGCGTAACGGGAGGGGGGAACTATGGCTACACCTTC. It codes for CSVTGGGNYGYTF.

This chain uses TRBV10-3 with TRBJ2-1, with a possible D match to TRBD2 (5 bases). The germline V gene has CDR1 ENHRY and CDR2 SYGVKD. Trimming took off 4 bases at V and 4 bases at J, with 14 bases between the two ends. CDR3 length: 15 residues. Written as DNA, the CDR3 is TGTGCCATCAGTGGGAAGGGAGATGGGTACAATGAGCAGTTCTTC. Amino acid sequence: CAISGKGDGYNEQFF.

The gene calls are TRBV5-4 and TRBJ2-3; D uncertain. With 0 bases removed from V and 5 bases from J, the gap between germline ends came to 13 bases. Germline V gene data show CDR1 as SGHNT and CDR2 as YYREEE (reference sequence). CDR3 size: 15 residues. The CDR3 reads CASSLGGFRVDTQYF. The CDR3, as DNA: TGTGCCAGCAGCTTGGGAGGTTTTCGCGTAGATACGCAGTATTTT.

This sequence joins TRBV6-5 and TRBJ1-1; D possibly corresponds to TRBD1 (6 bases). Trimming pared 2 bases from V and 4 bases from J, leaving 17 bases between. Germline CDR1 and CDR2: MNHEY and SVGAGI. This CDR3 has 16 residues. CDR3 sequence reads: CASSYQYRAGGTEAFF. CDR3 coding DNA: TGTGCCAGCAGTTACCAATACAGGGCCGGGGGCACTGAAGCTTTCTTT.

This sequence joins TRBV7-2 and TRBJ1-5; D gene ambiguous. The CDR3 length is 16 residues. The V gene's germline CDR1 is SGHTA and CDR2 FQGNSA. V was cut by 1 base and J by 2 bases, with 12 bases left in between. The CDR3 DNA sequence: TGTGCCAGCAGCTTAGTTTCGTGGGATGGCAATCAGCCCCAGCATTTT. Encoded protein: CASSLVSWDGNQPQHF.

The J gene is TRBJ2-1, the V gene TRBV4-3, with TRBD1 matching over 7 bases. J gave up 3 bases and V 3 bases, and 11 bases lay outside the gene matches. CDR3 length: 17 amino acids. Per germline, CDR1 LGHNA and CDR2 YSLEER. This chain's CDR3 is CASSHQGDSSGYNEQFF. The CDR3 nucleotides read TGCGCCAGCAGCCATCAAGGGGACAGCTCCGGCTACAATGAGCAGTTCTTC.

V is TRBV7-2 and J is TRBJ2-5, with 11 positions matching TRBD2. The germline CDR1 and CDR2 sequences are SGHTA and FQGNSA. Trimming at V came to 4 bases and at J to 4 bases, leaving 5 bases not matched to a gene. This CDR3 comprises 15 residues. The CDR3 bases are TGTGCCAGCAGCTCAGCCGGACTAGCGGGAGAGACCCAGTACTTC. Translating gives CASSSAGLAGETQYF.

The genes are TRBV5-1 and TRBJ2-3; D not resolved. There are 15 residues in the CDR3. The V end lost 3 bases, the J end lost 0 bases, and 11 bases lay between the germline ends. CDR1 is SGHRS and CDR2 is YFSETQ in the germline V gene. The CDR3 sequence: CASSSFPQSTDTQYF. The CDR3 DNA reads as TGCGCCAGCAGCTCGTTTCCCCAAAGCACAGATACGCAGTATTTT.

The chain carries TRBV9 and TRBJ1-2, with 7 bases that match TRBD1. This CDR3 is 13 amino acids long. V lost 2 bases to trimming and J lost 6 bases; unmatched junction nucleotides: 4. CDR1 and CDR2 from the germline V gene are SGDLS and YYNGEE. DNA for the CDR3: TGTGCCAGCAGCGTTGCACAGGGGAATGGCTACACCTTC. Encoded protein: CASSVAQGNGYTF.

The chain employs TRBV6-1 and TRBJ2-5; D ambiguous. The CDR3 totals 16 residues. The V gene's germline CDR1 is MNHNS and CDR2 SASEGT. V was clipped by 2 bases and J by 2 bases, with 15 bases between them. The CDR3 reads CASSERVWAGQETQYF. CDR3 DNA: TGTGCCAGCAGTGAAAGGGTCTGGGCTGGGCAAGAGACCCAGTACTTC.

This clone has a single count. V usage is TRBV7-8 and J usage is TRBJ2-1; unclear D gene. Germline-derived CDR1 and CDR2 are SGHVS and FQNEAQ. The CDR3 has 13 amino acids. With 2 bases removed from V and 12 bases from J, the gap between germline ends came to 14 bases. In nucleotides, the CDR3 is TGTGCCAGCAGCTTAATAATGAACCGTTGGCAGTTCTTC. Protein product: CASSLIMNRWQFF.

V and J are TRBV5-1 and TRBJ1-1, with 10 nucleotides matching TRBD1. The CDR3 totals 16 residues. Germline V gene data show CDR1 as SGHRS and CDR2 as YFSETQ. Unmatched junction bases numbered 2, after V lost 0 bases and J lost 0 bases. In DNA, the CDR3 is TGCGCCAGCAGCTTGGGACAGGGGGCGGTGAACACTGAAGCTTTCTTT. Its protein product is CASSLGQGAVNTEAFF.

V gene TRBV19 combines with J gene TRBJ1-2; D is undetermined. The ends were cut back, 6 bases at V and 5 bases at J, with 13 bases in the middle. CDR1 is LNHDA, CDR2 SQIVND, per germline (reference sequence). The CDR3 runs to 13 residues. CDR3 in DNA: TGTGCCAGTAGCCCATCAGCGATATATGGCTACACCTTC. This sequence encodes CASSPSAIYGYTF.

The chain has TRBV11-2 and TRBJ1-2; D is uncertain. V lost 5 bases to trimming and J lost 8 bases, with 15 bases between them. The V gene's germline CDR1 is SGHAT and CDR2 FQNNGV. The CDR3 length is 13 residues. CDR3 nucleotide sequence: TGTGCCAGCAGCCCCCGCGAGAGTGGCGGCTACACCTTC. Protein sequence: CASSPRESGGYTF.

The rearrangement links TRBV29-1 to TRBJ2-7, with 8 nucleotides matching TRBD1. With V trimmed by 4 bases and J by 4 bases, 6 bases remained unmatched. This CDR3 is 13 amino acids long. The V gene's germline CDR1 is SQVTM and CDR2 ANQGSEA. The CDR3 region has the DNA TGCAGCGTTGGGACAGGGAAGAGGTACGAGCAGTACTTC. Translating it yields CSVGTGKRYEQYF.

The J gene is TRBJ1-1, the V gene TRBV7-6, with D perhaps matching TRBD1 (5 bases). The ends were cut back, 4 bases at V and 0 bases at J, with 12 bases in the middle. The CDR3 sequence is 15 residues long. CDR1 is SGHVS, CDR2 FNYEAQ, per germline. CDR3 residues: CASSSRVGLNTEAFF. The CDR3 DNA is TGTGCCAGCAGCTCCCGGGTGGGGCTGAACACTGAAGCTTTCTTT.

The CDR3 protein is CASNQGLADNEQFF. The CDR3 DNA follows: TGCGCCAGCAATCAAGGACTAGCGGACAATGAGCAGTTCTTC. The V gene is TRBV10-2, the J gene TRBJ2-1; TRBD2 aligns across 10 bases. Germline trimming cut 7 bases from V and 5 bases from J; bases unmatched to any gene: 5. The V gene's germline CDR1 is WSHSY and CDR2 SAAADI. The CDR3 loop spans 14 amino acids.

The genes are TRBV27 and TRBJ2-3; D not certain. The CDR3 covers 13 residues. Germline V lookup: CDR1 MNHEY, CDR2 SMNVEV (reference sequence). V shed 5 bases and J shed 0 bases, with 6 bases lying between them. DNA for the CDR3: TGTGCCAGCAGTCTCGGCAGCACAGATACGCAGTATTTT. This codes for CASSLGSTDTQYF.

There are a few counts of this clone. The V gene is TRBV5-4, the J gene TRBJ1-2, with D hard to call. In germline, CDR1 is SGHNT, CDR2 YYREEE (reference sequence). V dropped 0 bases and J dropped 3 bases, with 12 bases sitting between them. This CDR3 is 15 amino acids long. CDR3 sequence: CASSLDGGLDYGYTF. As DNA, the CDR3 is TGTGCCAGCAGCTTGGATGGCGGGTTGGACTATGGCTACACCTTC.

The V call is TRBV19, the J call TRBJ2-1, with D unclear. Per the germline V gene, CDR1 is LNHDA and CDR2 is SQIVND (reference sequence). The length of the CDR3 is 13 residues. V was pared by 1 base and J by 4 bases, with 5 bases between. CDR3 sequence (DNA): TGTGCCAGTAGTATAGCTCAATACAATGAGCAGTTCTTC. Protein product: CASSIAQYNEQFF. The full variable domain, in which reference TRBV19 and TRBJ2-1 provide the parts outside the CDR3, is DGGITQSPKYLFRKEGQNVTLSCEQNLNHDAMYWYRQDPGQGLRLIYYSQIVNDFQKGDIAEGYSVSREKKESFPLTVTSAQKNPTAFYLCASSIAQYNEQFFGPGTRLTVL.

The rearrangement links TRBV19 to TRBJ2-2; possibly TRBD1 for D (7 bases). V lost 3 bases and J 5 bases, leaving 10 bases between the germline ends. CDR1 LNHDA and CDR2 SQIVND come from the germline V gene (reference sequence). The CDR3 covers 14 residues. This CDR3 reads CASSIPGGTGELFF. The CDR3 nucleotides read TGTGCCAGTAGTATTCCAGGGGGGACCGGGGAGCTGTTTTTT.